These T cell receptor beta chains were read from a single sample in a study of vaccination and CD4 T cells after COVID-19. TCRdb called the PCR reads again in MiXCR, with one record for every CDR3 protein. The repertoire consists of 16,000 or so distinct CDR3 sequences, with roughly 43% occurring once and the leading ten covering over 6%. Their antigens are not known. The specimen was CD4+ T cells from blood, cultured in vitro, collected after SARS-CoV-2 vaccination. These receptors were collected from a human donor who had recovered from COVID-19. The CDR3 runs from the conserved cysteine through the conserved F or W. D genes are given only for firm matches. Clone sizes are given selectively: once, few, many, or a class where the clone is expanded.

v_call: TRBV20-1; j_call: TRBJ1-2; clone_size: -; d_call: -; cdr3_nt: TGCAGTGCTCCCGGGGCCCACACAGGGACGGATGGCTACACCTTC; cdr3_aa: CSAPGAHTGTDGYTF
v_call: TRBV20-1; j_call: TRBJ2-1; clone_size: -; d_call: -; cdr3_nt: TGCAGTGCTAGAGTACAAAGCGGACTGTCCTACAATGAGCAGTTCTTC; cdr3_aa: CSARVQSGLSYNEQFF
v_call: TRBV5-4; j_call: TRBJ2-3; clone_size: few; d_call: TRBD2; cdr3_nt: TGTGCCAGCAGCTTTCCGCCTGCGGGAGCAGATACGCAGTATTTT; cdr3_aa: CASSFPPAGADTQYF
v_call: TRBV20-1; j_call: TRBJ2-7; clone_size: -; d_call: -; cdr3_nt: TGCAGTGCTAGGGAAAGCTCCTACGAGCAGTACTTC; cdr3_aa: CSARESSYEQYF
v_call: TRBV4-3; j_call: TRBJ2-3; clone_size: -; d_call: TRBD2; cdr3_nt: TGCGCCAGCAGCCAAGATCGGACTAGCTGGGATACGCAGTATTTT; cdr3_aa: CASSQDRTSWDTQYF
v_call: TRBV7-9; j_call: TRBJ2-5; clone_size: -; d_call: -; cdr3_nt: TGTGCCAGCAGCTTACAGGAGACCCAGTACTTC; cdr3_aa: CASSLQETQYF
v_call: TRBV19; j_call: TRBJ1-5; clone_size: few; d_call: TRBD1; cdr3_nt: TGTGCCAGTAGTATAGGAACAGGGGGAATCAATCAGCCCCAGCATTTT; cdr3_aa: CASSIGTGGINQPQHF
v_call: TRBV30; j_call: TRBJ2-1; clone_size: -; d_call: TRBD1; cdr3_nt: TGTGCCTGGAGTGCCGACAGGGTCTCCTACAATGAGCAGTTCTTC; cdr3_aa: CAWSADRVSYNEQFF
v_call: TRBV7-2; j_call: TRBJ2-3; clone_size: -; d_call: -; cdr3_nt: TGTGCCAGCAGCTTAACATTTAATGAGGGCACAGATACGCAGTATTTT; cdr3_aa: CASSLTFNEGTDTQYF
v_call: TRBV7-8; j_call: TRBJ1-4; clone_size: medium-sized; d_call: -; cdr3_nt: TGTGCCAGCAGCTTAGCGAATGGGGGGCCTGCAAAACTGTTTTTT; cdr3_aa: CASSLANGGPAKLFF
v_call: TRBV19; j_call: TRBJ1-5; clone_size: few; d_call: TRBD1; cdr3_nt: TGTGCCAGCATCCGGGACAGGGTTTCGAATCAGCCCCAGCATTTT; cdr3_aa: CASIRDRVSNQPQHF
v_call: TRBV20-1; j_call: TRBJ2-1; clone_size: -; d_call: TRBD2; cdr3_nt: TGCAGTGCCCCCCCGGGACTAGCCCAACAGGGTGAGCAGTTCTTC; cdr3_aa: CSAPPGLAQQGEQFF
v_call: TRBV20-1; j_call: TRBJ2-7; clone_size: few; d_call: -; cdr3_nt: TGCAGTGCTACTTCAACGGCAGGGGCTAGCTCCTACGAGCAGTACTTC; cdr3_aa: CSATSTAGASSYEQYF
v_call: TRBV14; j_call: TRBJ2-3; clone_size: -; d_call: TRBD2; cdr3_nt: TGTGCCAGCAGCCAAGATTATCTAGCGGGAGGTAAGGGCACAGATACGCAGTATTTT; cdr3_aa: CASSQDYLAGGKGTDTQYF
v_call: TRBV6-1; j_call: TRBJ2-7; clone_size: -; d_call: -; cdr3_nt: TGTGCCAGCAGTGGAGGGGACGGGACCCCCTACGAGCAGTACTTC; cdr3_aa: CASSGGDGTPYEQYF
v_call: TRBV10-1; j_call: TRBJ2-3; clone_size: few; d_call: -; cdr3_nt: TGCGCCAGCAGTGAGTGGGGGAGGTCCACAGATACGCAGTATTTT; cdr3_aa: CASSEWGRSTDTQYF
v_call: TRBV19; j_call: TRBJ1-4; clone_size: -; d_call: -; cdr3_nt: TGTGCCAGTACCCCAAGGTCCGGACGGGAAAAACTGTTTTTT; cdr3_aa: CASTPRSGREKLFF
v_call: TRBV6-1; j_call: TRBJ2-7; clone_size: -; d_call: TRBD1; cdr3_nt: TGTGCCAGCAGTGACTTCGGGAAAGGACAGGTTGTGTACTTC; cdr3_aa: CASSDFGKGQVVYF
v_call: TRBV7-3; j_call: TRBJ2-1; clone_size: few; d_call: TRBD2; cdr3_nt: TGTGCCAGCAGCTTATTGGGGGGACTAGCGGGAGACGAGCAGTTCTTC; cdr3_aa: CASSLLGGLAGDEQFF
v_call: TRBV20-1; j_call: TRBJ1-1; clone_size: -; d_call: -; cdr3_nt: TGCAGTGCTAAGAAGAACACTGAAGCTTTCTTT; cdr3_aa: CSAKKNTEAFF